The 5 T cell receptor beta chains given below trace back to one sample, sequenced in a study of molecular identifiers for immune sequencing clone quantification. One entry per CDR3 protein, called by TCRdb with MiXCR from the PCR reads. The sample consists of about half a million distinct CDR3 sequences, over 20% of them appearing once. Sequencing was done on a sample of naive CD8+ T cells from blood, with Jurkat cell RNA spiked in. The subset here: FACS-sorted CD8+CD4-CCR7+CD45RA+ naive T cells. These receptors were obtained from a human donor in good health. Some libraries in this study had Jurkat cell RNA spiked in.

On this clonotype: A junction boundary mismatches the germline segment, possibly from a read error. The chain couples TRBV2 to TRBJ1-4; no definite D call. This CDR3 comprises 15 residues. Germline CDR1 SNHLY, CDR2 FYNNEI. The CDR3 nucleotides are TGTGCCAGCCTAAAAAGTCTCGCAACTAATGAAAAACTGTATTTT. It encodes CASLKSLATNEKLYF. The whole variable domain, filled in from reference TRBV2 and TRBJ1-4, reads EPEVTQTPSHQVTQMGQEVILRCVPISNHLYFYWYRQILGQKVEFLVSFYNNEISEKSEIFDDQFSVERPDGSNFTLKIRSTKLEDSAMYFCASLKSLATNEKLYFGSGTQLSVL.

This clonotype has at least ten counts. The V call is TRBV12-3 or TRBV12-4, the J call TRBJ1-6; 7 positions match TRBD1. V lost 3 bases and J lost 6; bases outside the gene matches: 2. The CDR3 contains 14 residues. CDR3 sequence: CASSLTGFNSPLHF. The CDR3, as DNA: TGTGCCAGCAGTTTGACAGGGTTTAATTCACCCCTCCACTTT.

In its sample, this clonotype was seen once. A much bigger clone sits one base away, suggesting this may be a read error. The chain couples TRBV7-6 to TRBJ2-3; D is undetermined. Germline assignment: CDR1 SGHVS and CDR2 FNYEAQ. The CDR3 spans 12 residues. V lost 8 bases and J lost 0, with 6 bases in between. CDR3 sequence reads: CASGWSTDTQYF. DNA of the CDR3: TGTGCCAGCGGCTGGAGCACAGATACGCAGTATTTT.

This clonotype has just a few counts. The chain joins TRBV19 to TRBJ2-1; 8 bases match TRBD2. The CDR3 sequence is 12 residues long. Germline V lookup: CDR1 LNHDA, CDR2 SQIVND (reference sequence). The V segment lost 8 bases and the J segment 7 bases; nucleotides outside the gene matches: 4. CDR3 amino acids: CASRAGGNEQFF. CDR3 DNA sequence: TGTGCCAGTCGGGCGGGAGGTAATGAGCAGTTCTTC.

The chain is built from TRBV20-1 and TRBJ2-7, with 11 bases that match TRBD2. The length of the CDR3 is 15 residues. CDR1 and CDR2 (germline): DFQATT, SNEGSKA (reference sequence). The V segment lost 6 bases and the J segment 0 bases; nucleotides outside the gene matches: 7. The DNA of the CDR3 is TGCAGTGCGCGGTCGACTAGCGGGGCCTCCTACGAGCAGTACTTC. Its translation: CSARSTSGASYEQYF.